This TCR beta chain emerged from a study of CD8+CD57+ T cells in acquired aplastic anemia. Turning to the study itself: Average DNA yield from sorted CD4+ and CD8+ cells was around 3.2 ug. Study findings and constraints: There were some 30 CD8+ CDR3 sequences that occurred in both patients and controls.

For CDR3 and TCR beta VDJ profiling, genomic DNA was the template used. TCRdb itself ran the reads through MiXCR, one entry per CDR3 protein. This table has 95,000 to 150,000 distinct CDR3 sequences, almost 40% appearing once. Previously, flow cytometry had revealed CD8+CD57+ cell expansion in the patients chosen for sequencing. In its sample, this clonotype was seen a few times. The antigen remains undetermined. Trimming removed 6 bases at V and 6 bases at J, with 21 bases between. Germline V gene sequence: CDR1 KGHSH, CDR2 LQKENI. This CDR3 contains 15 residues. The rearrangement links TRBV18 to TRBJ2-7; D may match TRBD1 or TRBD2 (6 bases each). The sequenced sample consisted of sorted CD4+, CD8+, or CD8+CD57+ T cells (not recorded which) from PBMCs. The sequence derives from a human donor with aplastic anemia. In nucleotides, the CDR3 is TGTGCCAGCTCCGGGCCCAGGGGCGGGGAGCCCGAGCAGTACTTC. It is translated as CASSGPRGGEPEQYF.